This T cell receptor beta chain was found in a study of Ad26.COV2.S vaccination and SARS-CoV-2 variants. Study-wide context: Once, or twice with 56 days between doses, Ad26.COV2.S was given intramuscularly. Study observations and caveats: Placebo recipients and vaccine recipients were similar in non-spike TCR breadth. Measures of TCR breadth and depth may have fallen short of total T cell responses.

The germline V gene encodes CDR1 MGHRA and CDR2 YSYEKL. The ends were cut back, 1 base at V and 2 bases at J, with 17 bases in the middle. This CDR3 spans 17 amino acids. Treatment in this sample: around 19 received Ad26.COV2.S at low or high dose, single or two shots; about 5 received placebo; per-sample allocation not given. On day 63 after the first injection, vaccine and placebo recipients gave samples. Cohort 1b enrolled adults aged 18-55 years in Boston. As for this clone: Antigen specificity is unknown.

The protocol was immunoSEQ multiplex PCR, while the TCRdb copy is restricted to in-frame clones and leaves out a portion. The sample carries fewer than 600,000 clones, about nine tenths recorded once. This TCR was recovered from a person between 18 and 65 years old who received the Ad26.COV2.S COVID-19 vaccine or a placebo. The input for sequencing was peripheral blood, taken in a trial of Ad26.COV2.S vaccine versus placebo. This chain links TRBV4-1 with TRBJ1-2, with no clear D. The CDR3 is CASSQGQARTGNYGYTF. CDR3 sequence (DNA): TGCGCCAGCAGCCAAGGCCAGGCCCGGACTGGGAACTATGGCTACACCTTC.